This T cell receptor (beta chain) was retrieved from a study of cytomegalovirus exposure and HLA in healthy donors. Study information: About 180 million T cells yielded more than 90 million unique TCR beta sequences, as an earlier analysis found.

Researchers ran the PCR with 60 Vbeta and 13 Jbeta primers. Only in-frame clones appear in the TCRdb table, and some are missing; sequencing was by immunoSEQ multiplex PCR. Of tens of thousands of clones in the sample, roughly 84% were seen once. Trimming removed 2 bases from V and 4 bases from J, with 6 bases in between. The germline V gene has CDR1 SEHNR and CDR2 FQNEAQ (reference sequence). This CDR3 has 12 residues. The source material was PBMCs. The chain joins TRBV7-9 to TRBJ2-7, with D possibly TRBD2 on 5 matching bases. The receptor's source is a man between 65 and 79 years old in good health and CMV-seropositive. CDR3 DNA: TGTGCCAGCAGCTTATCGGGGTACGAGCAGTACTTC. Residues: CASSLSGYEQYF. The whole variable domain, filled in from reference TRBV7-9 and TRBJ2-7, reads DTGVSQNPRHKITKRGQNVTFRCDPISEHNRLYWYRQTLGQGPEFLTYFQNEAQLEKSRLLSDRFSAERPKGSFSTLEIQRTEQGDSAMYLCASSLSGYEQYFGPGTRLTVT.